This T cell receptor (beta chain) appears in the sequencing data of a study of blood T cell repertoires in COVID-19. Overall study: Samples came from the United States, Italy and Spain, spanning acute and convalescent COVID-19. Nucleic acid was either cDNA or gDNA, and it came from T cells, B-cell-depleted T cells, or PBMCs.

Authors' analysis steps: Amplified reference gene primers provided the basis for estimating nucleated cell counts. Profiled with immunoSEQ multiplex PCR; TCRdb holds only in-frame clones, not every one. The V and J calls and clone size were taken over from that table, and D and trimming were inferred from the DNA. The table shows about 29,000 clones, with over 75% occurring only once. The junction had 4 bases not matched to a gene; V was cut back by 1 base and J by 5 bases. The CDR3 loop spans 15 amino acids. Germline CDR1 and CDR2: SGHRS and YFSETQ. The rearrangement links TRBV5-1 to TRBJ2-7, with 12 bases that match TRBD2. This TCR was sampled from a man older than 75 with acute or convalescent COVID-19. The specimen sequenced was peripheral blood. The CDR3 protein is CASSLPSGGVDEQYF. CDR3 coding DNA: TGCGCCAGCAGCTTGCCTAGCGGGGGGGTAGACGAGCAGTACTTC.